The 7 T cell receptor beta chains listed next were all sequenced from one sample in a study of control samples from healthy donors and cancer patients. Here immunoSEQ multiplex PCR was the method, and the copy in TCRdb shows in-frame clones only, minus some. The table lists 160,000 or so clones, around 94% of them singletons. Source material: PBMCs. These receptors were taken from a man between 60 and 70 years old with colorectal cancer.

This clone was recorded once. J is TRBJ2-2 and V is TRBV6-5; 8 bases map to TRBD2. Germline V gives CDR1 MNHEY, CDR2 SVGAGI. The CDR3 loop spans 15 amino acids. The ends lost 2 bases at V and 1 base at J; junction bases unmatched: 0. CDR3 sequence: CASSYRGGNTGELFF. The CDR3, as DNA: TGTGCCAGCAGTTACCGGGGGGGGAACACCGGGGAGCTGTTTTTT.

V gene TRBV4-1 combines with J gene TRBJ1-1, with a tentative D call TRBD1 (5 bases). Germline V gene lookup returns CDR1 MGHRA and CDR2 YSYEKL. The CDR3 totals 15 residues. Trimming shortened V by 0 bases and J by 1 base, and 9 bases separated the two germline ends. The CDR3 bases are TGCGCCAGCAGCCAAGATCCCCAGGGGAACACTGAAGCTTTCTTT. Amino acids: CASSQDPQGNTEAFF.

The V gene is TRBV6-4, the J gene TRBJ2-1, with TRBD2 as a possible D gene (6 bases). Germline V CDR1 and CDR2: MRHNA, SNTAGT. Trimming took off 6 bases at V and 0 bases at J, with 12 bases between the two ends. The CDR3 runs to 15 residues. The CDR3 nucleotides read TGTGCCAGCAGCCCCCAGGGAGGCTCCTACAATGAGCAGTTCTTC. Translating gives CASSPQGGSYNEQFF.

The chain is built from TRBV4-3 and TRBJ2-7; D is tentatively TRBD1 or TRBD2 (5 bases each). Per the germline V gene, CDR1 is LGHNA and CDR2 is YSLEER. V was pared by 0 bases and J by 2 bases, with 11 bases between. The length of the CDR3 is 15 residues. CDR3 sequence: CASSQDPGQPYEQYF. As DNA, the CDR3 is TGCGCCAGCAGCCAAGATCCGGGGCAGCCCTACGAGCAGTACTTC.

The gene calls are TRBV24-1 and TRBJ1-3; D might be TRBD1 (6 bases). In germline, CDR1 is KGHDR, CDR2 SFDVKD. V was clipped by 3 bases and J by 5 bases, with 13 bases between them. The CDR3 extends over 15 amino acids. CDR3 sequence reads: CATSDPRDIRNTIYF. The DNA for the CDR3 is TGTGCCACCAGTGATCCCCGGGACATCAGAAACACCATATATTTT.

The chain has TRBV18 and TRBJ1-2; 7 bases line up with TRBD1. CDR1 is KGHSH, CDR2 LQKENI, per germline. The CDR3 spans 16 residues. J lost 4 bases, V lost 5 bases, and 13 bases had no gene match. The CDR3: CASSRLQRGQSYGYTF. The CDR3 region has the DNA TGTGCCAGCTCAAGATTACAGAGGGGGCAAAGCTATGGCTACACCTTC. The complete variable domain, with remaining parts taken from reference TRBV18 and TRBJ1-2, reads NAGVMQNPRHLVRRRGQEARLRCSPMKGHSHVYWYRQLPEEGLKFMVYLQKENIIDESGMPKERFSAEFPKEGPSILRIQQVVRGDSAAYFCASSRLQRGQSYGYTFGSGTRLTVV.

The chain uses TRBV10-3 and TRBJ2-1, with 9 bases identical to TRBD2. The CDR3 totals 16 residues. Trimming cost V 3 bases and J 1 base; bases outside gene matches: 4. Germline CDR1 reads ENHRY; CDR2 reads SYGVKD. CDR3 loop: CAISDGAGGSYNEQFF. CDR3 nucleotide sequence: TGTGCCATCAGTGATGGAGCGGGGGGTTCCTACAATGAGCAGTTCTTC.